The 21 T cell receptor beta chains reported below all come from one sample, sequenced in a study of cytomegalovirus exposure and HLA in healthy donors. TCRdb's copy holds only in-frame clones and misses some; the assay was immunoSEQ multiplex PCR. The sample records about 250,000 clones, roughly nine tenths being singletons. Material for sequencing was PBMCs. The source is a man younger than 30 in good health and CMV-seropositive.

The chain is built from TRBV5-4 and TRBJ2-1; 8 bases line up with TRBD2. The CDR3 has 16 amino acids. The germline V gene has CDR1 SGHNT and CDR2 YYREEE (reference sequence). V gave up 4 bases and J gave up 2 bases; unmatched junction bases: 8. Written as DNA, the CDR3 is TGTGCCAGCAGCGCACCACTAGCGGAGGCCTACAATGAGCAGTTCTTC. This gives the protein CASSAPLAEAYNEQFF. Filled out from reference TRBV5-4 and TRBJ2-1, the complete variable domain reads ETGVTQSPTHLIKTRGQQVTLRCSSQSGHNTVSWYQQALGQGPQFIFQYYREEENGRGNFPPRFSGLQFPNYSSELNVNALELDDSALYLCASSAPLAEAYNEQFFGPGTRLTVL.

The V and J genes are TRBV30 and TRBJ2-1; D ambiguous. CDR1 and CDR2 from the germline V gene are GTSNPN and SVGIG (reference sequence). The CDR3 is made up of 13 amino acids. V was pared by 4 bases and J by 9 bases, with 16 bases between. This CDR3 reads CAWTSRSAGEQFF. The CDR3 DNA reads TGTGCCTGGACGTCCCGGTCCGCAGGTGAGCAGTTCTTC.

This chain joins TRBV5-1 and TRBJ2-6, with D possibly TRBD1 on 6 matching bases. Germline V lookup: CDR1 SGHRS, CDR2 YFSETQ. Trimming removed 4 bases at V and 4 bases at J, with 15 bases between. The CDR3 contains 16 residues. This CDR3 reads CASSAGAPGGANVLTF. CDR3 coding DNA: TGCGCCAGCAGCGCAGGGGCGCCCGGCGGGGCCAACGTCCTGACTTTC. The entire variable domain, with the rest obtained from reference TRBV5-1 and TRBJ2-6, is as follows: KAGVTQTPRYLIKTRGQQVTLSCSPISGHRSVSWYQQTPGQGLQFLFEYFSETQRNKGNFPGRFSGRQFSNSRSEMNVSTLELGDSALYLCASSAGAPGGANVLTFGAGSRLTVL.

The chain has TRBV30 and TRBJ2-7; 7 bases line up with TRBD2. The trim removed 2 bases at V and 0 bases at J, leaving 4 bases unmatched. The CDR3 totals 14 residues. In germline, CDR1 is GTSNPN, CDR2 SVGIG (reference sequence). The DNA of the CDR3 is TGTGCCTGGAGTTTCAGCGGGATCTCCTACGAGCAGTACTTC. Amino acid sequence: CAWSFSGISYEQYF.

The genes are TRBV19 and TRBJ1-2, with a tentative D call TRBD1 (5 bases). Germline values: CDR1 LNHDA, CDR2 SQIVND (reference sequence). V lost 5 bases and J 2 bases, leaving 12 bases between the germline ends. The length of the CDR3 is 14 residues. Here the CDR3 DNA reads TGTGCCAGTAGTCGGGGCTTGGGGAACTATGGCTACACCTTC. This codes for CASSRGLGNYGYTF.

Points on this clone: This CDR3 is also generated by other DNA sequences in the sample. The rearrangement uses TRBV2 and TRBJ1-1; no definite D call. V was trimmed by 3 bases and J by 3 bases, leaving 8 bases between them. The germline CDR1 and CDR2 sequences are SNHLY and FYNNEI. The CDR3 contains 13 residues. CDR3 loop: CASSESRDTEAFF. For the CDR3, the DNA is TGTGCCAGCAGTGAGTCTCGAGACACTGAAGCTTTCTTT.

The chain links TRBV11-2 to TRBJ2-3; TRBD1 is a possible D gene (5 bases). The germline gives CDR1 SGHAT, CDR2 FQNNGV. The length of the CDR3 is 12 residues. Trimming took off 5 bases at V and 10 bases at J, with 13 bases between the two ends. CDR3 sequence reads: CASSPGANSQYF. The CDR3 DNA is TGTGCCAGCAGCCCTGGGGCGAATTCGCAGTATTTT.

This chain links TRBV4-1 with TRBJ1-1; no clear D gene. Germline loops: CDR1 MGHRA, CDR2 YSYEKL. CDR3 length: 15 amino acids. V lost 0 bases and J 2 bases, leaving 10 bases between the germline ends. The DNA of the CDR3 is TGCGCCAGCAGCCAAGATATTGGAGATAACACTGAAGCTTTCTTT. Its translation is CASSQDIGDNTEAFF.

The J gene is TRBJ2-7, the V gene TRBV7-9; D remains ambiguous. The CDR3 totals 14 residues. Germline CDR1 is SEHNR and CDR2 is FQNEAQ (reference sequence). The V end lost 4 bases, the J end lost 2 bases, and 12 bases lay between the germline ends. Here the CDR3 DNA reads TGTGCCAGCAGCTCTTTGACAAGAGCCTACGAGCAGTACTTC. Its translation: CASSSLTRAYEQYF.

This clone was detected a few times. The gene calls are TRBV29-1 and TRBJ2-3; TRBD2 matches at 7 bases. The CDR3 has 15 amino acids. CDR1 is SQVTM, CDR2 ANQGSEA, per germline. V was clipped by 4 bases and J by 1 base; unmatched bases: 8. The CDR3 DNA reads TGCAGCGTTGCCCAGGGAGGGAGCGGCACAGATACGCAGTATTTT. It encodes CSVAQGGSGTDTQYF.

This rearrangement joins TRBV5-1 to TRBJ2-5; TRBD2 matches 7 bases. Germline V gives CDR1 SGHRS, CDR2 YFSETQ. This CDR3 spans 15 amino acids. The J segment lost 4 bases and the V segment lost 0 bases, leaving 6 bases of the junction unmatched. This chain's CDR3 is CASSLGAGMSETQYF. CDR3 DNA sequence: TGCGCCAGCAGCTTGGGAGCGGGAATGTCAGAGACCCAGTACTTC.

J is TRBJ2-7 and V is TRBV6-5; possibly TRBD2 for D (5 bases). V gave up 4 bases and J gave up 7 bases, with 14 bases separating them. The germline CDR1 and CDR2 sequences are MNHEY and SVGAGI. The CDR3 sequence is 13 residues long. The CDR3 DNA reads TGTGCCAGCAGTTTCGGGGTTATAGGGGAGCAGTACTTC. Protein: CASSFGVIGEQYF.

V is TRBV18 and J is TRBJ2-1; 10 nucleotides agree with TRBD2. Looked up from germline, CDR1 is KGHSH and CDR2 is LQKENI. There are 15 residues in the CDR3. The junction had 5 bases not matched to a gene; V was cut back by 2 bases and J by 7 bases. CDR3 DNA sequence: TGTGCCAGCTCACCAACTAGCGGGATGGGGAATGAGCAGTTCTTC. This sequence encodes CASSPTSGMGNEQFF.

The chain uses TRBV29-1 and TRBJ1-2; TRBD1 aligns across 11 bases. The V and J ends lost 4 bases and 4 bases, in that order; junction bases with no gene match: 5. Germline-derived CDR1 and CDR2 are SQVTM and ANQGSEA. CDR3 size: 14 residues. This CDR3 is CSVGDRGSGYGYTF. In DNA, the CDR3 is TGCAGCGTTGGGGACAGGGGGTCGGGCTATGGCTACACCTTC.

The chain recombines TRBV15 with TRBJ2-7, with 11 bases lining up with TRBD1. This CDR3 comprises 15 residues. V shed 3 bases and J 2 bases; nucleotides not matched to a gene: 3. CDR1 LNHNV and CDR2 YYDKDF come from the germline V gene (reference sequence). DNA of the CDR3: TGTGCCACCAGCAGGGGACAGGGGGTAACCTACGAGCAGTACTTC. Residues: CATSRGQGVTYEQYF.

This rearrangement joins TRBV9 to TRBJ2-5, with D perhaps being TRBD1 or TRBD2 (5 bases each). Germline CDR1 and CDR2: SGDLS and YYNGEE. The V gene lost 3 bases and the J gene lost 0 bases, with 9 bases spanning the gap. This CDR3 has 14 residues. CDR3 nucleotides: TGTGCCAGCAGCGGGGGACCGTACCAAGAGACCCAGTACTTC. This gives the protein CASSGGPYQETQYF.

The chain carries TRBV2 and TRBJ2-7, with 10 bases matching TRBD1. From germline, CDR1 is SNHLY and CDR2 FYNNEI. The CDR3 is 15 amino acids. V was clipped by 4 bases and J by 3 bases; unmatched bases: 6. The CDR3 sequence is CASSGGDRGYYEQYF. The CDR3 bases are TGTGCCAGCAGTGGGGGGGACAGGGGCTACTACGAGCAGTACTTC.

V gene TRBV29-1 combines with J gene TRBJ2-1; D uncertain. V was pared by 4 bases and J by 0 bases, with 16 bases between. Germline-derived CDR1 and CDR2 are SQVTM and ANQGSEA. The CDR3 spans 16 residues. Written as DNA, the CDR3 is TGCAGCGTTGTCGGCAAGGTCCAGAGCTCCTACAATGAGCAGTTCTTC. This codes for CSVVGKVQSSYNEQFF.

This chain links TRBV10-3 with TRBJ2-7; D might be TRBD2 (6 bases). The V gene's germline CDR1 is ENHRY and CDR2 SYGVKD. Trimming stripped 2 bases from V and 5 bases from J, with 10 bases between. The CDR3 spans 13 residues. For the CDR3, the DNA is TGTGCCATCAGTGAGCGGGAGTCGGACGAGCAGTACTTC. Amino acids: CAISERESDEQYF.

The gene calls are TRBV11-2 and TRBJ2-1; the D is unclear. The ends were cut back, 3 bases at V and 5 bases at J, with 11 bases in the middle. The CDR3 has 14 amino acids. Germline lookup yields CDR1 SGHAT and CDR2 FQNNGV. The CDR3 region has the DNA TGTGCCAGCAGCTTTTCGGCGGACCACAATGAGCAGTTCTTC. This gives the protein CASSFSADHNEQFF. Together with reference TRBV11-2 and TRBJ2-1, the CDR3 gives the full variable domain: EAGVAQSPRYKIIEKRQSVAFWCNPISGHATLYWYQQILGQGPKLLIQFQNNGVVDDSQLPKDRFSAERLKGVDSTLKIQPAKLEDSAVYLCASSFSADHNEQFFGPGTRLTVL.

In regard to this clone: The sample has other DNA sequences that encode this CDR3 too. The CDR3 sequence: CASSYREGNQPQHF. The CDR3 nucleotides read TGTGCCAGCAGTTACCGGGAGGGCAATCAGCCCCAGCATTTT. V usage is TRBV6-5 and J usage is TRBJ1-5, with D hard to call. The CDR3 contains 14 residues. The ends were cut back, 2 bases at V and 2 bases at J, with 7 bases in the middle. Germline-derived CDR1 and CDR2 are MNHEY and SVGAGI.